This T cell receptor (beta chain) appears in the sequencing data of a study of T cell responses to AZD1222 COVID-19 vaccine. Germline loops: CDR1 SGHTA, CDR2 FQGTGA. Trimming left V 5 bases short and J 0 bases short, with 11 bases between. This CDR3 is built from 15 residues. The protocol was immunoSEQ multiplex PCR, while the TCRdb copy is restricted to in-frame clones and leaves out a portion. The table has around 150,000 clones, roughly nine tenths seen once. The sequenced sample was peripheral blood, obtained 28 days after the second AZD1222 dose. This chain joins TRBV7-3 and TRBJ2-1; D uncertain. This TCR came from an adult who received the AZD1222 COVID-19 vaccine. The CDR3 DNA is TGTGCCAGCAGCCCCGCCGCAAGCTCCTACAATGAGCAGTTCTTC. Protein: CASSPAASSYNEQFF.